Described below is a single T cell receptor (beta chain) sequence and its context. This clonotype was recorded a few times. This receptor's antigen is unknown. Base-call qualities are not available, and no considerably larger clone is one nucleotide away. The germline V gene encodes CDR1 KGHDR and CDR2 SFDVKD. Including the terminal cysteine and phenylalanine, the CDR3 comprises 16 residues. The kept DNA is CDR3 alone, 48 bases in frame from the first base. Trimming at the junction amounts to 8 bases on V and 0 bases on J, and the germline ends lie 17 bases apart. This specimen's time point label, per the study, means: newly diagnosed GD, antithyroid drugs for less than 3 months. RNA was extracted from PBMCs in TRIzol for both TCR sequencing and RNA sequencing. The diagnosis of Graves' disease was made according to American Thyroid Association guidelines. Recruitment of patients was carried out at an endocrinology department in Xi'an, China. From each patient, approximately 10 milliliters of peripheral blood was collected into an EDTA anticoagulant tube. Ficoll Paque Plus density gradient separation was used to isolate PBMCs, and no further T cell sorting was performed. An Agilent 2100 Bioanalyzer and agarose gel were used to check RNA quality, while a NanoDrop 2000 measured RNA concentration.

These data come from a study of regulatory T cells in long-lasting Graves disease listed by TCRdb under 2021. About the study as a whole: In the newly diagnosed Graves' disease group, patients had been taking antithyroid drugs for less than 3 months. Patients with persistent Graves' disease were compared with patients with newly diagnosed Graves' disease using TCR sequencing and RNA sequencing of peripheral blood. The study was conducted in China and was registered as a clinical trial. TCR sequencing covered some 13 persistent and 20 or so newly diagnosed Graves' disease patients, 33 samples in total. Here is what the overall study found, with its caveats: Compared with newly diagnosed patients, persistent Graves' disease patients had lower TCR Shannon entropy and fewer highly expanded clones, which suggests clonal expansion. Preferential use of TRBV28, TRBJ1-2 and TRBJ2-5 was observed in persistent disease, whereas TRBV20-1 and TRBJ2-1 were favored in newly diagnosed disease. Sequencing and analysis were limited to the TCR beta chain. The study examined only peripheral blood because the primary lesion, thyroid tissue, could not be accessed. A larger number of public clonotypes was shared among persistent patients (over 2,500) than among newly diagnosed patients (roughly 980). As a limitation, the authors acknowledged that the small sample size may reduce accuracy.

The method was multiplex PCR. Sequencing relied on an Illumina HiSeq 4000. To build TCR beta libraries, CDR3 regions were amplified by Arm-PCR using iRepertoire HTBI primers. PCR products were gel purified before sequencing. The original pipeline was this. Across samples, 60 to 75 TRBV and 12 to 15 TRBJ segments were identified and used for gene usage analysis of CDR3 amino acid clonotypes. Filtered high-quality paired reads were merged into contigs using COPE and FqMerger. Contigs were aligned with BLAST to IMGT TRBV, TRBD and TRBJ reference genes, and CDR3 was defined per IMGT. Clonotypes above 0.1% frequency were classified as highly expanded clones. Shannon entropy served as the measure of repertoire diversity, while the Gini coefficient captured V-J evenness. A clonotype found in more than one individual was treated as public. TCRdb reanalyzed the raw reads on its own, using fastp at Q25 for trimming and MiXCR for clone calling, and kept in-frame beta chains. Here each entry gathers all rows of one CDR3 protein and keeps the most common genes and DNA. The V and J calls reflect TCRdb's pipeline rather than the authors' work. Present in this sample are 350,000 to 400,000 distinct CDR3 sequences, around 16% of which were seen just once. 20% to 25% of the sample is in the top ten clones.

The receptor comes from a female donor with Graves disease. Rearrangement joined TRBV24-1 to TRBJ2-3, with no reliable assignment of the D segment. The material was peripheral blood mononuclear cells (PBMCs), obtained at new diagnosis, from a patient treated with antithyroid drugs. This receptor carries the CDR3 CATTGAGDTSTDTQYF. The DNA is as follows: TGTGCCACCACGGGCGCAGGAGATACTAGCACAGATACGCAGTATTTT.